This is a list of T cell receptor beta chains from one sample in a study of CD8 T cells in Susac syndrome. Via MiXCR, TCRdb re-called the immunoSEQ multiplex PCR reads, giving one row per CDR3 protein. The sample has approximately 100,000 distinct CDR3 sequences, 95% to 98% seen once. Sample: CD4+ T cells from PBMCs. The source of these receptors is a human donor in good health. CDR3s include the opening cysteine and the closing phenylalanine or tryptophan. A D gene is named only where the DNA matches it firmly. Only part of the rows carry a size: once, few, many, or a class if the clone is expanded.

V	D	J	size	CDR3	DNA
TRBV29-1	-	TRBJ2-7	-	CSALGGGEQYF	TGCAGCGCCCTGGGTGGCGGAGAGCAGTACTTC
TRBV7-9	-	TRBJ2-7	-	CANSFGAESYEQYF	TGTGCCAACAGCTTTGGGGCAGAGTCCTACGAGCAGTACTTC
TRBV12-3/TRBV12-4	-	TRBJ1-1	-	CASSIQPYTEAFF	TGTGCCAGCAGTATACAGCCTTACACTGAAGCTTTCTTT
TRBV6-2/TRBV6-3	-	TRBJ2-7	-	CASRPLVAGASYEQYF	TGTGCCAGCAGACCCTTGGTAGCTGGGGCTTCCTACGAGCAGTACTTC
TRBV29-1	-	TRBJ1-5	-	CSGGSGLNQPQHF	TGCAGCGGTGGGTCCGGGCTCAATCAGCCCCAGCATTTT
TRBV2	-	TRBJ2-5	-	CASERLKETQYF	TGTGCCAGCGAGCGATTGAAAGAGACCCAGTACTTC
TRBV6-6	-	TRBJ2-5	-	CASREDYQETQYF	TGTGCCAGCAGGGAGGACTACCAAGAGACCCAGTACTTC
TRBV29-1	-	TRBJ2-7	-	CSEASYEQYF	TGCAGCGAGGCGAGCTACGAGCAGTACTTC
TRBV5-6	TRBD2	TRBJ2-5	-	CASSQLRLAQETQYF	TGTGCCAGCAGCCAGCTGCGACTAGCACAAGAGACCCAGTACTTC
TRBV20-1	TRBD2	TRBJ2-3	-	CSARSGGYSDTQYF	TGCAGTGCAAGGAGCGGGGGGTACTCAGATACGCAGTATTTT
TRBV5-4	TRBD1	TRBJ2-3	-	CASSERDRKPDTQYF	TGTGCCAGCAGCGAAAGGGACAGGAAACCAGATACGCAGTATTTT
TRBV7-9	-	TRBJ2-5	-	CASSLEPFQETQYF	TGTGCCAGCAGCTTAGAGCCCTTTCAAGAGACCCAGTACTTC
TRBV5-6	TRBD1	TRBJ2-7	-	CASSLRSGTGRIEQYF	TGTGCCAGCAGCTTACGATCCGGGACAGGGAGGATCGAGCAGTACTTC
TRBV29-1	-	TRBJ2-6	few	CSVLAGSSGANVLTF	TGCAGCGTGCTCGCAGGATCCTCTGGGGCCAACGTCCTGACTTTC
TRBV20-1	TRBD2	TRBJ2-7	-	CSAPTGSSGGIYEQYF	TGCAGTGCCCCTACTGGTAGTAGCGGGGGAATATACGAGCAGTACTTC
TRBV28	-	TRBJ1-5	-	CASSLGGRANQPQHF	TGTGCCAGCAGTTTAGGGGGTAGGGCTAATCAGCCCCAGCATTTT
TRBV29-1	TRBD1	TRBJ2-7	-	CSVKGRSGTGSYEQYF	TGCAGCGTTAAAGGAAGGTCGGGGACAGGGTCCTACGAGCAGTACTTC
TRBV6-2/TRBV6-3	-	TRBJ2-5	-	CASGPRETQYF	TGTGCCAGCGGCCCCCGGGAGACCCAGTACTTC